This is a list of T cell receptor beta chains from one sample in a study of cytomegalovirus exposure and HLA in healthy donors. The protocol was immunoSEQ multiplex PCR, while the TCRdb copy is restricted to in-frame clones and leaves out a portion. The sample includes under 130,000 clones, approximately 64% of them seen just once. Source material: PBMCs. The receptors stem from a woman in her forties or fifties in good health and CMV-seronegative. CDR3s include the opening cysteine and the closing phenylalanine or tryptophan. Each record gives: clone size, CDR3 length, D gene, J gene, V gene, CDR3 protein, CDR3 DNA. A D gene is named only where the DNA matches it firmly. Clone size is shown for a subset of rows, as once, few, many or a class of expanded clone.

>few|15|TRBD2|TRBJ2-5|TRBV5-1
CASSYSGAPQETQYF
TGCGCCAGCAGCTATAGCGGGGCCCCCCAAGAGACCCAGTACTTC
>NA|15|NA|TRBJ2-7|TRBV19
CASTPGAGSLYEQYF
TGTGCCAGTACCCCCGGCGCAGGTTCTCTCTACGAGCAGTACTTC
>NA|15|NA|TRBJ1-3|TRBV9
CASSAIGSSGNTIYF
TGTGCCAGCAGCGCTATTGGGAGCTCTGGAAACACCATATATTTT
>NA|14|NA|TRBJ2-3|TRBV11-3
CASSLGAITDTQYF
TGTGCCAGCAGCTTAGGGGCGATCACAGATACGCAGTATTTT
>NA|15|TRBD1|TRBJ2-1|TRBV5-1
CASSTGQGSTNEQFF
TGCGCCAGCAGCACAGGACAGGGTTCGACCAATGAGCAGTTCTTC
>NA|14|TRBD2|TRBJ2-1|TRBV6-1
CASSLAGEGNEQFF
TGTGCCAGCAGTCTAGCGGGAGAGGGCAATGAGCAGTTCTTC
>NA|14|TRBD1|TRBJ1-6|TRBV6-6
CASKTTGGNSPLHF
TGTGCCAGCAAAACGACAGGGGGCAATTCACCCCTCCACTTT
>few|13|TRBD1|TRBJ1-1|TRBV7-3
CASSYSDRGKAFF
TGTGCCAGCAGCTACTCCGACAGGGGAAAAGCTTTCTTT
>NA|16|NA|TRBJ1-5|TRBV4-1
CASSQSAGNSNQPQHF
TGCGCCAGCAGCCAATCCGCAGGGAACTCGAATCAGCCCCAGCATTTT
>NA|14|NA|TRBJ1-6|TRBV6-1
CASSEVQGESPLHF
TGTGCCAGCAGTGAAGTACAGGGTGAGTCGCCCCTCCACTTT
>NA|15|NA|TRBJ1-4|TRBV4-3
CASSQGGTLNEKLFF
TGCGCCAGCAGCCAAGGAGGAACCCTTAATGAAAAACTGTTTTTT
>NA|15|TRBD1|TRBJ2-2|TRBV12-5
CASERQGQFNGELFF
TGTGCTAGTGAAAGACAGGGGCAGTTTAACGGGGAGCTGTTTTTT
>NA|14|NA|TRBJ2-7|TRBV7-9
CASSFRESSYEQYF
TGTGCCAGCAGCTTTCGAGAGAGCTCCTACGAGCAGTACTTC
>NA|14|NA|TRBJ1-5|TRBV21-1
CASTTGDRAQPQHF
TGTGCCAGCACCACCGGGGACAGGGCCCAGCCCCAGCATTTT
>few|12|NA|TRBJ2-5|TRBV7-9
CASSRGGETQYF
TGTGCCAGCAGTCGGGGTGGGGAGACCCAGTACTTC
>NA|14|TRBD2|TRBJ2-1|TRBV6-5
CASSRLAGGWEQFF
TGTGCCAGCAGTCGACTAGCGGGAGGATGGGAGCAGTTCTTC
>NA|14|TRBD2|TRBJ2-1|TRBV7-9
CASSLTSGMNEQFF
TGTGCCAGCAGCTTAACTAGCGGGATGAATGAGCAGTTCTTC
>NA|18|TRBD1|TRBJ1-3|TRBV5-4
CASSLGSGQGAYGNTIYF
TGTGCCAGCAGCTTGGGATCGGGACAGGGGGCGTATGGAAACACCATATATTTT
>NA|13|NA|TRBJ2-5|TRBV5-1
CASSPGVEETQYF
TGCGCCAGCAGCCCGGGGGTGGAAGAGACCCAGTACTTC
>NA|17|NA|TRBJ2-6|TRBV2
CASSEAGVFSGANVLTF
TGTGCCAGCAGTGAAGCGGGAGTCTTCTCTGGGGCCAACGTCCTGACTTTC
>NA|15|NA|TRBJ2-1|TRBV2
CASSEAPTRDNEQFF
TGTGCCAGCAGTGAAGCTCCGACTAGAGACAATGAGCAGTTCTTC
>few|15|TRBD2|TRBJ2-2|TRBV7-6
CASSLVGLAPGELFF
TGTGCCAGCAGCTTAGTGGGACTAGCTCCCGGGGAGCTGTTTTTT
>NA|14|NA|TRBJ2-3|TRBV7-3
CASSPDKSTDTQYF
TGTGCCAGCAGCCCCGACAAGAGCACAGATACGCAGTATTTT
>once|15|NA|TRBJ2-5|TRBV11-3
CASGKAGETGETQYF
TGTGCCAGTGGAAAAGCGGGTGAGACCGGAGAGACCCAGTACTTC
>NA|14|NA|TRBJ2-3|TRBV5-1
CASSYTGSTDTQYF
TGCGCCAGCAGCTACACAGGGAGTACAGATACGCAGTATTTT
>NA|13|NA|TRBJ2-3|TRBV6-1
CASSEPGTDTQYF
TGTGCCAGCAGTGAACCTGGCACAGATACGCAGTATTTT
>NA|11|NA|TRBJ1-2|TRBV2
CASSYIYGYTF
TGTGCCAGCAGTTACATCTATGGCTACACCTTC
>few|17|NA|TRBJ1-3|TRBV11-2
CASSLGGTVSSGNTIYF
TGTGCCAGCAGCTTAGGGGGCACCGTCTCCTCTGGAAACACCATATATTTT
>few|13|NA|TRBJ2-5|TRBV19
CASRKDIQETQYF
TGTGCCAGTAGGAAGGACATCCAAGAGACCCAGTACTTC
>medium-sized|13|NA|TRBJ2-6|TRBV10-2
CASRGYGANVLTF
TGCGCCAGCCGGGGGTATGGGGCCAACGTCCTGACTTTC
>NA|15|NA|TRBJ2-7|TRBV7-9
CASSLDLQGIHEQYF
TGTGCCAGCAGCTTAGATCTTCAGGGAATCCACGAGCAGTACTTC
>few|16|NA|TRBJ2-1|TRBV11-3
CASSTRARGSYNEQFF
TGTGCCAGCAGCACTAGGGCAAGGGGGTCCTACAATGAGCAGTTCTTC
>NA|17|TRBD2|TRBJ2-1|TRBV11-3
CASSLTGGRSSYNEQFF
TGTGCCAGCAGCTTAACGGGCGGGAGATCCTCCTACAATGAGCAGTTCTTC
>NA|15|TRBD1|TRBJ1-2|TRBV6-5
CASSYEQGGEYGYTF
TGTGCCAGCAGTTACGAACAGGGGGGCGAGTATGGCTACACCTTC
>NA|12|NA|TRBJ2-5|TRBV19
CASGRTQETQYF
TGTGCCAGCGGACGGACACAAGAGACCCAGTACTTC